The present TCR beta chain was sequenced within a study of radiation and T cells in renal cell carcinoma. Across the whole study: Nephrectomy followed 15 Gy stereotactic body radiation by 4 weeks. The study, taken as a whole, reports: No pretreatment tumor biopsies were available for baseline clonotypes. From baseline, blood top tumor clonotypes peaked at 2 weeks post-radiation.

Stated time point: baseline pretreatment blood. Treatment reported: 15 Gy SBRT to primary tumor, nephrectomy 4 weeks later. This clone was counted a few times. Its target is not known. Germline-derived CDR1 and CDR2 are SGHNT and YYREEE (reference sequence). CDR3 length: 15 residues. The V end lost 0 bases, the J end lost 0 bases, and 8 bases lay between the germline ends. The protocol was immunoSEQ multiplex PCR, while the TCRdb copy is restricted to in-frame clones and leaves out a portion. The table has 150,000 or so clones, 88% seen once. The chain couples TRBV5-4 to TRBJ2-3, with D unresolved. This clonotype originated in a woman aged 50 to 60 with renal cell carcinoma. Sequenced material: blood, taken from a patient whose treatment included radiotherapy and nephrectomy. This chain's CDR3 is CASSLAGISTDTQYF. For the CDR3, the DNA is TGTGCCAGCAGCTTGGCGGGTATCAGCACAGATACGCAGTATTTT.